These 12 T cell receptor beta chains share one sample of origin, sequenced in a study of T cells after yellow fever vaccination (dated by TCRdb to between 2018 and 2020). The sample's treatment or condition, from its label and the paper: live attenuated yellow fever vaccine strain. Libraries were prepared through 5' RACE. The instrument was an Illumina HiSeq 2500. The raw public reads went through TCRdb reprocessing: fastp at Q25, MiXCR clone calling, in-frame beta chains kept. For every CDR3 protein sequence, its rows merge into one entry that carries the most common genes and DNA. This sample lists about 220,000 distinct CDR3 sequences; 6.7% were detected once. The ten largest make up about 0.95% of the sample. Sequenced material: CD4+ T cells sorted from PBMCs, taken on the day of the yellow fever booster vaccination. The receptors here all came from a man aged 25-45 years who received the YFV17D yellow fever vaccine.

This clonotype was seen a few times. This chain uses TRBV4-1 with TRBJ2-6, with D hard to call. V shed 1 base and J shed 0 bases, with 7 bases lying between them. CDR3 length: 16 residues. CDR1 MGHRA and CDR2 YSYEKL come from the germline V gene. The CDR3 region is CASSQGDGSGANVLTF. The CDR3 DNA sequence: TGCGCCAGCAGCCAAGGAGACGGCTCTGGGGCCAACGTCCTGACTTTC.

This clonotype was seen a few times. This sequence joins TRBV15 and TRBJ2-7, with 10 bases lining up with TRBD1. Germline V CDR1 and CDR2: LNHNV, YYDKDF (reference sequence). Germline trimming cut 5 bases from V and 3 bases from J; bases unmatched to any gene: 4. This CDR3 is 14 amino acids long. Here the CDR3 DNA reads TGTGCCACCAGCGGCCGGGACAGGGGCTACGAGCAGTACTTC. Protein: CATSGRDRGYEQYF.

As concerns this clonotype: Possible read error: a much larger clone is one base away. The chain recombines TRBV13 with TRBJ2-1; 8 bases line up with TRBD2. Germline values: CDR1 PRHDT, CDR2 FYEKMQ (reference sequence). This CDR3 has 16 amino acids. The V segment lost 4 bases and the J segment 8 bases; nucleotides outside the gene matches: 13. The CDR3 protein is CASSYQTGGPVYEQFF. CDR3 nucleotide sequence: TGTGCCAGCAGCTATCAAACGGGAGGGCCAGTATATGAGCAGTTCTTC.

This clonotype was found many times. This chain joins TRBV7-8 and TRBJ2-3; no reliable D call. Germline CDR1 SGHVS, CDR2 FQNEAQ. V was shortened by 5 bases and J by 7 bases, with 7 bases between the two germline ends. The CDR3 extends over 11 amino acids. CDR3 in amino acids: CASSPHHTQYF. For the CDR3, the DNA is TGTGCCAGCAGCCCCCACCATACGCAGTATTTT. The entire variable domain, with the rest obtained from reference TRBV7-8 and TRBJ2-3, is as follows: GAGVSQSPRYKVAKRGQDVALRCDPISGHVSLFWYQQALGQGPEFLTYFQNEAQLDKSGLPSDRFFAERPEGSVSTLKIQRTQQEDSAVYLCASSPHHTQYFGPGTRLTVL.

In this sample, this clonotype turned up many times. The chain has TRBV7-2 and TRBJ2-1, with 8 bases fitting TRBD1. Germline lookup yields CDR1 SGHTA and CDR2 FQGNSA. J was trimmed by 2 bases and V by 5 bases; bases with no gene match: 8. The CDR3 is made up of 16 amino acids. In DNA form, the CDR3 reads TGTGCCAGCAGCACCCACAGGGGGTCAACCTACAATGAGCAGTTCTTC. Amino acid sequence: CASSTHRGSTYNEQFF.

The chain uses TRBV20-1 and TRBJ1-4; D gene ambiguous. The length of the CDR3 is 16 residues. Between the trimmed V and J ends, which lost 8 bases and 5 bases, there was a span of 24 bases. CDR1 and CDR2 from the germline V gene are DFQATT and SNEGSKA (reference sequence). In nucleotides, the CDR3 is TGCAGTCTGTTCAACCGCCCGGGTCTTTTAAATGAAAAACTGTTTTTT. Its protein product is CSLFNRPGLLNEKLFF.

The V and J genes are TRBV5-1 and TRBJ2-3; 7 bases line up with TRBD2. Unmatched junction bases numbered 6, after V lost 3 bases and J lost 2 bases. This CDR3 region has 15 residues. Looked up from germline, CDR1 is SGHRS and CDR2 is YFSETQ. The CDR3 nucleotides are TGCGCCAGCAGCTCGTCGGGACTATACACAGATACGCAGTATTTT. It specifies CASSSSGLYTDTQYF.

This clonotype was seen ten or more times. This chain connects TRBV5-1 to TRBJ2-5; D assignment may be TRBD1 or TRBD2 (6 bases each). V lost 3 bases and J 5 bases, leaving 14 bases between the germline ends. The CDR3 sequence is 14 residues long. The germline gives CDR1 SGHRS, CDR2 YFSETQ. As DNA, the CDR3 is TGCGCCAGCAGCTCATGGCAGGGGAGGGAGACCCAGTACTTC. It codes for CASSSWQGRETQYF.

This clonotype was detected many times. This chain uses TRBV4-3 with TRBJ1-6, with D unresolved. Germline V gene lookup returns CDR1 LGHNA and CDR2 YSLEER. V lost 4 bases, J lost 9 bases, and 19 bases lay in between. This CDR3 is built from 16 residues. Written as DNA, the CDR3 is TGCGCCAGCAGCCTCAACCGAGCAGCGTACACTTCACCCCTCCACTTT. Translation gives CASSLNRAAYTSPLHF.

This clonotype was observed at least ten times. The genes are TRBV14 and TRBJ1-1; D call uncertain. The germline CDR1 and CDR2 sequences are SGHDN and FVKESK. Trimming took 4 bases from V and 0 from J, leaving 6 bases between them. CDR3 length: 13 amino acids. CDR3 nucleotide sequence: TGTGCCAGCAGCCTCTCCATGAACACTGAAGCTTTCTTT. This gives the protein CASSLSMNTEAFF.

This clonotype was detected many times. The chain links TRBV10-3 to TRBJ2-7, with TRBD2 identical over 11 bases. J lost 2 bases, V lost 7 bases, and 4 bases had no gene match. CDR3 length: 14 residues. The V gene's germline CDR1 is ENHRY and CDR2 SYGVKD. The CDR3 DNA reads TGTGCCATCAATAGCGGGAGGGCCGCCTACGAGCAGTACTTC. This gives the protein CAINSGRAAYEQYF.

This clonotype has only a few counts. The chain joins TRBV12-5 to TRBJ2-1, with 7 nucleotides matching TRBD2. The length of the CDR3 is 14 residues. Germline values: CDR1 LGHNT, CDR2 FRNRAP. The junction had 0 bases not matched to a gene; V was cut back by 1 base and J by 3 bases. This CDR3 is CASGLASGYNEQFF. CDR3 DNA sequence: TGTGCTAGTGGTTTGGCTAGCGGCTACAATGAGCAGTTCTTC.